These T cell receptor beta chains were read from a single sample in a study of PD-1 blockade in mismatch repair-deficient tumors. Antigens for these TCRs are unknown. Assay used: immunoSEQ multiplex PCR; TCRdb lists only in-frame clones, some missing. In the table there are more than 13,000 clones, 86% of which are singletons. Specimen: cells cultured in vitro, collected from a patient treated with pembrolizumab. The source of these receptors is an adult with mismatch repair-deficient cancer. Both conserved end residues are part of each CDR3. D genes are given only for firm matches. Some rows mark clone size as missing; the rest say once, few, many or name a class of expanded clone.

D,V,size,J,DNA,CDR3
.,TRBV27,.,TRBJ1-1,TGTGCCAGCAGTCAGATAGGGGGTATCAACACTGAAGCTTTCTTT,CASSQIGGINTEAFF
TRBD1,TRBV7-3,few,TRBJ1-5,TGTGCCAGCAGCCGAGGGTGGGGACAGGGCTCACCAAGGAGCAATCAGCCCCAGCATTTT,CASSRGWGQGSPRSNQPQHF
TRBD2,TRBV15,.,TRBJ2-7,TGTGCCACCAGCAGGGCCCCTCCCGGGACTAGCGGGATAGGGACCTACGAGCAGTACTTC,CATSRAPPGTSGIGTYEQYF
TRBD1,TRBV28,.,TRBJ2-4,TGTGCCAGCCAACACAGGGGGAGCAAAAACATTCAGTACTTC,CASQHRGSKNIQYF
TRBD2,TRBV11-2,.,TRBJ2-7,TGTGCCAGCAGCCCCTGGGGGGGACCCGGGGACGAGCAGTACTTC,CASSPWGGPGDEQYF
.,TRBV6-6,.,TRBJ2-1,TGTGCCAGCAGCCCCCGACAGGACAATGAGCAGTTCTTC,CASSPRQDNEQFF
TRBD1,TRBV28,.,TRBJ2-1,TGTGCCAGCAGTTTATACAGGGGCGATGAGCAGTTCTTC,CASSLYRGDEQFF
TRBD2,TRBV7-2,.,TRBJ2-7,TGTGCCAGCAGCTTAGCGCCCGGACTAGCGGGCCACGAGCAGTACTTC,CASSLAPGLAGHEQYF
.,TRBV5-4,.,TRBJ1-1,TGTGCCAGCAGCTGGGGGAGTGGAGGCCCTGAAGCTTTCTTT,CASSWGSGGPEAFF
.,TRBV7-2,.,TRBJ2-3,TGTGCCAGCAGCTTAGTACTCAGAGATACGCAGTATTTT,CASSLVLRDTQYF
TRBD1,TRBV7-3,.,TRBJ1-1,TGTGCCAGCAGAAACGGTCGGGACAGCCTTGGACTCAGTGAAGCTTTCTTT,CASRNGRDSLGLSEAFF
TRBD2,TRBV30,.,TRBJ2-2,TGTGCTTCGGGACTACCTTCGAACACCGGGGAGCTGTTTTTT,CASGLPSNTGELFF
.,TRBV6-5,.,TRBJ1-1,TGTGCCAGCAGTTACTCGAAGGGGCAGACTGAAGCTTTCTTT,CASSYSKGQTEAFF
TRBD1,TRBV10-3,.,TRBJ2-3,TGTGCCACCGAGGACAGGGTTGGGGCAGATACGCAGTATTTT,CATEDRVGADTQYF
.,TRBV6-5,.,TRBJ2-2,TGTGCCAGCAGTTACGAGGGGCGCTCGAACACCGGGGAGCTGTTTTTT,CASSYEGRSNTGELFF
.,TRBV29-1,.,TRBJ2-3,TGCAGCGTTGTAGGGCGGGGAAGGGCGAATACGCAGTATTTT,CSVVGRGRANTQYF
.,TRBV5-1,.,TRBJ2-7,TGCGCCAGCAGCCCTGGGGGAGAGGGGGACGAGCAGTACTTC,CASSPGGEGDEQYF
TRBD1,TRBV29-1,.,TRBJ2-7,TGCAGCGTTGAAGTGGGGCAGGGGGAGAGGCAGTACTTC,CSVEVGQGERQYF
.,TRBV11-2,.,TRBJ2-6,TGTGCCAGCAGCTTATTGCTCTCTGGGGCCAACGTCCTGACTTTC,CASSLLLSGANVLTF
.,TRBV28,.,TRBJ2-1,TGTGCCAGCAGGGCGCAGGGCAATGAGCAGTTCTTC,CASRAQGNEQFF
.,TRBV7-2,.,TRBJ1-1,TGTGCCAGCAGCTTAGCCTCCCGCGGAGCTTTCTTT,CASSLASRGAFF
.,TRBV7-2,.,TRBJ2-6,TGTGCCAGCAGCCCAACCATGACAGACTCTGGGGCCAACGTCCTGACTTTC,CASSPTMTDSGANVLTF
.,TRBV28,.,TRBJ2-5,TGTGCCAGCAGTTTATACGAGACCCAGTACTTC,CASSLYETQYF
.,TRBV7-9,.,TRBJ2-7,TGTGCCAGCAGTAGTCCCTCAACCTACGAGCAGTACTTC,CASSSPSTYEQYF
.,TRBV19,few,TRBJ1-5,TGTGCCAGCCCCCGGCGGGGCAATCAGCCCCAGCATTTT,CASPRRGNQPQHF
.,TRBV28,.,TRBJ1-2,TGTGCCAGCAGTTCGGGGACGGTGAATGGCTACACCTTC,CASSSGTVNGYTF
.,TRBV18,.,TRBJ2-1,TGTGCCAGCTCACCACCGTTCCCTAGTTTTAATGAGCAGTTCTTC,CASSPPFPSFNEQFF
.,TRBV11-3,.,TRBJ2-4,TGTGCCAGCAGCTTAGATGATAGTGAGAACATTCAGTACTTC,CASSLDDSENIQYF
.,TRBV11-2,.,TRBJ1-2,TGTGCCAGCAGCGCCGGGACACTGATCTATGGCTACACCTTC,CASSAGTLIYGYTF
.,TRBV6-6,.,TRBJ1-4,TGTGCCAGCAGTTACCCGCCAGGGGTATTAGAAAAACTGTTTTTT,CASSYPPGVLEKLFF
.,TRBV11-2,few,TRBJ1-2,TGTGCCAGCAGCAACTATCCCGAGGGAGGGGAGGACTATGGCTACACCTTC,CASSNYPEGGEDYGYTF
.,TRBV6-6,once,TRBJ2-7,TGTGCCAGCAGTTACAAGAACAGGGAGCCTTACGAGCAGTACTTC,CASSYKNREPYEQYF
.,TRBV6-1,.,TRBJ2-1,TGTGCCAGCAGGAGGGGCGGACTGTCCTACAATGAGCAGTTCTTC,CASRRGGLSYNEQFF
TRBD2,TRBV7-9,few,TRBJ2-7,TGTGCCAGCAGGAAAGTCAGGGCGGGAGGGGTCTACGAGCAGTACTTC,CASRKVRAGGVYEQYF
TRBD1,TRBV18,.,TRBJ2-7,TGTGCCAGCTCACCGTACGGGACAGTCCACGAGCAGTACTTC,CASSPYGTVHEQYF
TRBD1,TRBV29-1,.,TRBJ1-6,TGCAGCGTGCAAAGACAGGGGAATTCACCCCTCCACTTT,CSVQRQGNSPLHF
.,TRBV23-1,.,TRBJ1-1,TGCGCCAGCAGCGGACAGACCAACACTGAAGCTTTCTTT,CASSGQTNTEAFF
TRBD1,TRBV4-2,.,TRBJ2-7,TGTGCCAGCAGCCAATTCCCCCCCCGATGGACAGGGGGCGACGAGCAGTACTTC,CASSQFPPRWTGGDEQYF
.,TRBV7-2,.,TRBJ2-3,TGTGCCAGCAGCTTAGCGCTACGGGGAGATACGCAGTATTTT,CASSLALRGDTQYF
TRBD1,TRBV2,.,TRBJ2-2,TGTGCCAGCAGTGAAGCAACAGGGGCCTTGAACACCGGGGAGCTGTTTTTT,CASSEATGALNTGELFF
.,TRBV12-2,.,TRBJ2-7,TGTGCAAGTCGCTTTAAGGCACAGGGGGCCCTCAACGAGCAGTACTTC,CASRFKAQGALNEQYF
.,TRBV19,.,TRBJ2-7,TGTGCCAGTAGTATTGGGCAGGGAACCTCCTACGAGCAGTACTTC,CASSIGQGTSYEQYF
.,TRBV28,.,TRBJ1-5,TGTGCCAGCAGTTGGGAGGGGTATAGCAATCAGCCCCAGCATTTT,CASSWEGYSNQPQHF
.,TRBV4-2,.,TRBJ1-1,TGTGCCAGCAGCCAAGGATCCGCCTCCGCGGGAGCTTTCTTT,CASSQGSASAGAFF
TRBD1,TRBV5-1,.,TRBJ2-6,TGCGCCAGCAGCTATGGCGTGGGACAGGGGGCCTCTGGGGCCAACGTCCTGACTTTC,CASSYGVGQGASGANVLTF
.,TRBV6-5,.,TRBJ1-2,TGTGCCAGCAGTCGGGGGGGCGGATACTATGGCTACACCTTC,CASSRGGGYYGYTF
.,TRBV6-5,.,TRBJ2-2,TGTGCCAGCAGCCGGGACCCTGCGAACACCGGGGAGCTGTTTTTT,CASSRDPANTGELFF
TRBD2,TRBV6-4,.,TRBJ2-1,TGTGCCAGCAGTGACGCGGGAGGACTAGGAAATGAGCAGTTCTTC,CASSDAGGLGNEQFF
TRBD1,TRBV6-6,.,TRBJ1-4,TGTGCCAGCAGTGGGACAGGGGGCGCATCTAATGAAAAACTGTTTTTT,CASSGTGGASNEKLFF
TRBD2,TRBV11-2,.,TRBJ2-1,TGTGCCAGCAGCTTATGGGGGGGGGATTACAATGAGCAGTTCTTC,CASSLWGGDYNEQFF
.,TRBV7-9,.,TRBJ1-4,TGTGCCAGCAGCATATCCTCCGCAACTAATGAAAAACTGTTTTTT,CASSISSATNEKLFF
TRBD2,TRBV28,.,TRBJ2-5,TGTGCCAGCTCGCCGGGACTAGCGGGTCGGAGAGAGACCCAGTACTTC,CASSPGLAGRRETQYF
.,TRBV5-6,medium-sized,TRBJ1-2,TGTGCCAGCAGCCATAATTCCATACGCGGGGATTATCGGGGCTACACCTTC,CASSHNSIRGDYRGYTF